These T cell receptor beta chains were read from a single sample in a study of blood T cell repertoires in COVID-19. The repertoire was sequenced with immunoSEQ multiplex PCR; TCRdb's copy has only in-frame clones and lacks some. The data contain under 300,000 clones, 80% to 90% of them seen just once; the ten biggest clones take up around 2.2%. What was sequenced was peripheral blood. All receptors derive from a man aged 25 to 45 who had recovered from COVID-19. The CDR3 runs from the conserved cysteine through the conserved F or W. A D gene is named only where the DNA matches it firmly. Some rows mark clone size as missing; the rest say once, few, many or name a class of expanded clone.

TRBD2 | TRBJ2-3 | - | TRBV19 | CASSIGGGEDTQYF | TGTGCCAGTAGTATAGGCGGGGGAGAGGATACGCAGTATTTT
TRBD2 | TRBJ2-3 | - | TRBV2 | CASSVGLAPLDTQYF | TGTGCCAGCAGTGTGGGACTAGCGCCCCTAGATACGCAGTATTTT
- | TRBJ1-6 | - | TRBV3-1/TRBV3-2 | CASSPRVINSPLHF | TGTGCCAGCTCCCCCCGGGTGATCAATTCACCCCTCCACTTT
TRBD1 | TRBJ1-1 | - | TRBV10-1 | CASSEGTGVNTEAFF | TGCGCCAGCAGTGAGGGGACAGGGGTGAACACTGAAGCTTTCTTT
- | TRBJ2-7 | - | TRBV30 | CAWSFRGEQYF | TGTGCCTGGAGCTTCAGGGGAGAGCAGTACTTC
- | TRBJ2-3 | - | TRBV5-1 | CASSWGRLGGTDTQYF | TGCGCCAGCAGCTGGGGCAGGTTAGGGGGCACAGATACGCAGTATTTT
- | TRBJ1-1 | - | TRBV12-3/TRBV12-4 | CASSLGGRQAFF | TGTGCCAGCAGTTTGGGGGGGCGCCAAGCTTTCTTT
- | TRBJ2-1 | - | TRBV15 | CATSRDSGRNNEQFF | TGTGCCACCAGCAGAGATTCGGGGAGGAACAATGAGCAGTTCTTC
- | TRBJ2-5 | - | TRBV21-1 | CASPSRGKQETQYF | TGTGCCTCCCCGAGTAGGGGCAAACAAGAGACCCAGTACTTC
- | TRBJ1-2 | - | TRBV5-1 | CASRTRENYGYTF | TGCGCCAGCAGGACACGGGAGAACTATGGCTACACCTTC
- | TRBJ1-4 | - | TRBV7-6 | CASSQRPPGRDEKLFF | TGTGCCAGCAGCCAGAGACCGCCCGGGCGGGATGAAAAACTGTTTTTT
- | TRBJ2-1 | - | TRBV30 | CAWSVSRRGYNEQFF | TGTGCCTGGAGTGTAAGCAGGAGAGGGTACAATGAGCAGTTCTTC
- | TRBJ1-2 | - | TRBV7-8 | CASSLVSRNYGYTF | TGTGCCAGCAGCTTAGTTTCCAGGAACTATGGCTACACCTTC
TRBD1 | TRBJ1-5 | - | TRBV6-5 | CASGQGNQPQHF | TGTGCCAGCGGACAGGGCAATCAGCCCCAGCATTTT
TRBD2 | TRBJ2-7 | - | TRBV4-2 | CASSQRTSGSYEQYF | TGTGCCAGCAGCCAACGGACTAGCGGCTCCTACGAGCAGTACTTC
TRBD2 | TRBJ2-3 | - | TRBV9 | CASSSQRGVSTDTQYF | TGTGCCAGCAGCTCACAACGGGGGGTTAGCACAGATACGCAGTATTTT
TRBD2 | TRBJ2-5 | - | TRBV6-5 | CASSYSGLAGGETQYF | TGTGCCAGCAGTTACTCGGGACTAGCGGGGGGTGAGACCCAGTACTTC
- | TRBJ2-2 | - | TRBV7-9 | CASSLFKGGLNTGELFF | TGTGCCAGCAGCCTATTTAAGGGGGGGCTGAACACCGGGGAGCTGTTTTTT
TRBD1 | TRBJ2-7 | - | TRBV5-1 | CASHRDRDYEQYF | TGCGCCAGCCACCGGGACAGAGATTACGAGCAGTACTTC
- | TRBJ1-5 | - | TRBV10-3 | CAISESRQGTNQPQHF | TGTGCCATCAGTGAGTCGAGGCAGGGAACCAATCAGCCCCAGCATTTT
- | TRBJ1-6 | once | TRBV21-1 | CASSARPRRFSYNSPLHF | TGTGCCAGCAGCGCGCGGCCCCGCAGATTCTCCTATAATTCACCCCTCCACTTT
- | TRBJ1-6 | - | TRBV20-1 | CSARGGGMAAYNSPLHF | TGCAGTGCTCGTGGGGGGGGGATGGCAGCCTATAATTCACCCCTCCACTTT
- | TRBJ1-1 | - | TRBV7-9 | CASSEPGRANTEAFF | TGTGCCAGCAGTGAACCTGGGCGGGCGAACACTGAAGCTTTCTTT
TRBD1 | TRBJ2-7 | few | TRBV18 | CASSRPGQGFEQYF | TGTGCCAGCTCACGACCGGGACAGGGATTCGAGCAGTACTTC
- | TRBJ1-1 | - | TRBV5-1 | CASSLIRNTEAFF | TGCGCCAGCAGCTTGATTAGAAACACTGAAGCTTTCTTT
- | TRBJ2-1 | once | TRBV11-3 | CASSLDTSSYNEQFF | TGTGCCAGCAGCTTAGACACAAGCTCCTACAATGAGCAGTTCTTC
- | TRBJ2-5 | - | TRBV30 | CAWSRDRQETQYF | TGTGCCTGGAGTCGGGATAGACAAGAGACCCAGTACTTC
- | TRBJ2-2 | few | TRBV27 | CASSLGANTGELFF | TGTGCCAGCAGTTTAGGGGCAAACACCGGGGAGCTGTTTTTT
TRBD2 | TRBJ2-1 | - | TRBV7-8 | CASSAFAGGAEQFF | TGTGCCAGCAGTGCGTTCGCGGGGGGGGCTGAGCAGTTCTTC
- | TRBJ2-7 | few | TRBV5-4 | CASSLGLGGLDEQYF | TGTGCCAGCAGCTTGGGGCTCGGGGGTCTGGACGAGCAGTACTTC
- | TRBJ1-1 | - | TRBV3-1/TRBV3-2 | CASMGEGVAEAFF | TGTGCCAGTATGGGTGAGGGGGTCGCTGAAGCTTTCTTT
- | TRBJ1-3 | - | TRBV5-1 | CASSLDIAGNGNTIYF | TGCGCCAGCAGCTTGGATATTGCGGGAAATGGAAACACCATATATTTT
- | TRBJ1-1 | - | TRBV6-5 | CASSYSSVRTEAFF | TGTGCCAGCAGTTACTCGAGCGTCCGCACTGAAGCTTTCTTT
- | TRBJ1-2 | - | TRBV6-5 | CASSRSGQNYGYTF | TGTGCCAGCAGTCGCTCAGGGCAGAACTATGGCTACACCTTC
TRBD1 | TRBJ1-6 | - | TRBV7-9 | CASRGTGDNSPLHF | TGTGCCAGCAGGGGGACAGGCGACAATTCACCCCTCCACTTT
TRBD1 | TRBJ2-3 | once | TRBV12-5 | CASGSGTGVDTQYF | TGTGCTAGTGGTTCAGGGACAGGGGTAGATACGCAGTATTTT
TRBD2 | TRBJ2-1 | once | TRBV19 | CASSSPSRLAGGPGNEQFF | TGTGCCAGTAGTAGCCCCTCTCGACTAGCGGGGGGGCCAGGCAATGAGCAGTTCTTC
- | TRBJ1-6 | - | TRBV12-3/TRBV12-4 | CASTLGGVSPLHF | TGTGCCAGCACCCTAGGGGGTGTTTCACCCCTCCACTTT
TRBD2 | TRBJ2-7 | - | TRBV10-3 | CAISGASGGPSSYEQYF | TGTGCCATCAGTGGGGCTAGCGGGGGCCCAAGCTCCTACGAGCAGTACTTC
- | TRBJ2-7 | once | TRBV7-9 | CASSPPSRGNEQYF | TGTGCCAGCAGCCCCCCCTCGCGGGGCAACGAGCAGTACTTC
- | TRBJ1-2 | once | TRBV2 | CASIGRGIYGYTF | TGTGCCAGCATCGGCAGGGGTATTTATGGCTACACCTTC
- | TRBJ1-2 | - | TRBV10-2 | CASSEFANYGYTF | TGCGCCAGCAGTGAGTTCGCTAACTATGGCTACACCTTC
TRBD2 | TRBJ2-3 | - | TRBV27 | CASSLSIVVGGGTDTQYF | TGTGCCAGCAGTTTATCGATAGTGGTTGGGGGGGGCACAGATACGCAGTATTTT
- | TRBJ2-2 | - | TRBV2 | CASSTGQLITGELFF | TGTGCCAGCAGCACTGGACAGTTAATAACCGGGGAGCTGTTTTTT
- | TRBJ1-1 | - | TRBV6-2/TRBV6-3 | CASSPPPRWRRKNTEAFF | TGTGCCAGCAGCCCACCCCCCAGGTGGAGGCGAAAGAACACTGAAGCTTTCTTT
- | TRBJ1-1 | - | TRBV1 | CTSSQDERGRNTEAFF | TGCACCAGCAGCCAAGATGAACGGGGGAGGAACACTGAAGCTTTCTTT
- | TRBJ1-2 | - | TRBV30 | CALEFLGGGNYGYTF | TGTGCCCTGGAGTTCCTGGGGGGGGGAAACTATGGCTACACCTTC
- | TRBJ2-3 | once | TRBV11-3 | CASSLAAGENTQYF | TGTGCCAGCAGCTTAGCAGCAGGGGAAAATACGCAGTATTTT
- | TRBJ2-3 | - | TRBV4-3 | CASSQGRVGDTQYF | TGCGCCAGCAGCCAAGGCAGGGTAGGAGATACGCAGTATTTT
- | TRBJ2-7 | - | TRBV5-1 | CASSPGQGPYEQYF | TGCGCCAGCAGCCCGGGACAAGGACCCTACGAGCAGTACTTC
TRBD1 | TRBJ1-1 | - | TRBV19 | CASSMRAGGLGTEAFF | TGTGCCAGTAGTATGAGGGCAGGGGGCTTGGGCACTGAAGCTTTCTTT
- | TRBJ2-4 | - | TRBV24-1 | CATSDSGTLGNIQYF | TGTGCCACCAGTGATTCCGGGACATTAGGCAACATTCAGTACTTC
TRBD1 | TRBJ1-6 | - | TRBV5-1 | CASSLGRGSPNSPLHF | TGCGCCAGCAGCTTGGGCAGGGGGTCCCCTAATTCACCCCTCCACTTT
- | TRBJ2-1 | - | TRBV11-2 | CASSFIISSGSGYNEQFF | TGTGCCAGCAGCTTTATCATCTCGTCCGGATCGGGTTACAATGAGCAGTTCTTC